Listed below are T cell receptor beta chains from one sample, sequenced in a study of blood T cells in healthy people across ages. TCRdb recomputed calls from the 5' RACE reads with MiXCR, one row per CDR3 protein. The repertoire consists of 1.4 million or so distinct CDR3 sequences, with around 40% occurring once and the leading ten covering around 4%. The specimen sequenced was blood. The receptors shown here come from a woman between 18 and 29 years old in good health. The CDR3 runs from the conserved cysteine through the conserved F or W. Each record gives: V gene, J gene, clone size, D gene, CDR3 DNA, CDR3 protein. The D gene is left open where the match is weak. Only part of the rows carry a size: once, few, many, or a class if the clone is expanded.

TRBV4-3	TRBJ2-2	.	.	TGCGCCAGCAGCCAAGATCCGACGGCAGGGGCTTCGAACACCGGGGAGCTGTTTTTT	CASSQDPTAGASNTGELFF
TRBV4-2	TRBJ1-2	.	TRBD1	TGTGCCAGCAGCCAAGATACGGGACAGTCTCAAAATGGCTACACCTTC	CASSQDTGQSQNGYTF
TRBV7-8	TRBJ2-1	.	TRBD2	TGTGCCAGCAGCATTAGCGGGAGTAATTACAATGAGCAGTTCTTC	CASSISGSNYNEQFF
TRBV12-3/TRBV12-4	TRBJ1-2	few	TRBD1	TGTGCCAGCGGGGGGGACAGGGGGCGTTATGGCTACACCTTC	CASGGDRGRYGYTF
TRBV7-9	TRBJ2-3	once	TRBD2	TGTGCCAGCAGCCGATTAGCGGGACTAGCGGCAGATACGCAGTATTTT	CASSRLAGLAADTQYF
TRBV7-8	TRBJ2-1	many	.	TGTGCCAGCAGCTTAGCCCCCCAGAATGAGCAGTTCTTC	CASSLAPQNEQFF
TRBV29-1	TRBJ2-1	few	.	TGCAGCGTTGTTGCCCGCTCCTACAATGAGCAGTTCTTC	CSVVARSYNEQFF
TRBV6-6	TRBJ1-1	.	.	TGTGCCAGCAGTGACAGCTCGAGCACTGAAGCTTTCTTT	CASSDSSSTEAFF
TRBV20-1	TRBJ1-2	.	.	TGCAGTGCTAGAGATGCCCCAGGGTATGGCTACACCTTC	CSARDAPGYGYTF
TRBV6-5	TRBJ1-1	.	.	TGTGCCAGCAGTTACTCGAGAAGGGGCAACACTGAAGCTTTCTTT	CASSYSRRGNTEAFF
TRBV15	TRBJ1-4	few	.	TGTGCCACCAGCAGAGAGAGCTCTGGGGTCGGGGAAAAACTGTTTTTT	CATSRESSGVGEKLFF
TRBV3-1	TRBJ1-2	.	.	TGTGCCAGCAGCCAAGAACCCGTGGCCCGATCTGGTGGCTACACCTTC	CASSQEPVARSGGYTF
TRBV5-1	TRBJ2-3	few	TRBD1	TGCGCCAGCAGCCCATGGGACAGGCAAGATACGCAGTATTTT	CASSPWDRQDTQYF
TRBV3-1	TRBJ1-2	many	TRBD1	TGTGCCAGCAGCCAAGATGCCCTGACAGGGACGATCTATGGCTACACCTTC	CASSQDALTGTIYGYTF
TRBV4-1	TRBJ2-7	few	.	TGCGCCAGCAGCCAAGATTGGGGGGATTACGAGCAGTACTTC	CASSQDWGDYEQYF
TRBV5-1	TRBJ1-1	.	.	TGCGCCAGCAGCTTGGAAATTGGCACTGAAGCTTTCTTT	CASSLEIGTEAFF
TRBV5-1	TRBJ2-7	.	TRBD1	TGCGCCAGCAGCCGGGTGAAGACAGGGTTCGAGCAGTACTTC	CASSRVKTGFEQYF
TRBV2	TRBJ2-7	.	.	TGTGCCGGAGGGTGGGATACCTACGAGCAGTACTTC	CAGGWDTYEQYF
TRBV5-5	TRBJ1-1	.	.	TGTGCCAGCTTTACGGGGGCAACGATGAACACTGAAGCTTTCTTT	CASFTGATMNTEAFF
TRBV5-1	TRBJ2-3	few	.	TGCGCCAGCAGCTTGCAGTCTCCCGGCCGGGCAGATACGCAGTATTTT	CASSLQSPGRADTQYF
TRBV6-5	TRBJ1-1	.	.	TGTGCCAGCAGTTACTCGGGGCAGGCTGCAGGCGCTTTCTTT	CASSYSGQAAGAFF
TRBV6-1	TRBJ2-3	few	.	TGTGCCGGAGGATTCAGGACTAGCACAGATACGCAGTATTTT	CAGGFRTSTDTQYF
TRBV4-1	TRBJ2-5	.	.	TGCGCCAGCAGCCCTAGCAATGTCGGGGGTTGGGAGCAGTACTTC	CASSPSNVGGWEQYF
TRBV2	TRBJ1-2	few	.	TGTGCCAGTAGTGCAGGGATTAACTATGGCTACACCTTC	CASSAGINYGYTF
TRBV20-1	TRBJ1-4	once	.	TGCAGTGCTAGAGATAGGAGGGGGGCTGGAGGAAAACTGTTTTTT	CSARDRRGAGGKLFF
TRBV3-1	TRBJ1-1	.	.	TGTGCCAGCAGAAATTTCGGGGATACCACTGAAGCTTTCTTT	CASRNFGDTTEAFF
TRBV20-1	TRBJ1-5	few	.	TGCAGTGCTAGTGGAGGGGGTGGTCAGCCCCAGCATTTT	CSASGGGGQPQHF
TRBV6-5	TRBJ1-1	many	.	TGTGCCAGCAGTTACGGGGGGAACACTGAAGCTTTCTTT	CASSYGGNTEAFF
TRBV6-1	TRBJ2-1	.	.	TGTGCCAGCATCCAGGCGTACCAGGGGTTCTTC	CASIQAYQGFF
TRBV9	TRBJ2-7	.	.	TGTGCCAGCAGCGCCCAGCCGGTCGGGAGTTACAATGAGCAGTACTTC	CASSAQPVGSYNEQYF
TRBV29-1	TRBJ2-1	many	TRBD1	TGCAGCGTCACGACAGGGAACTACAATGAGCAGTTCTTC	CSVTTGNYNEQFF
TRBV4-1	TRBJ2-7	.	.	TGCGCCAGCAGCCAAGAGCCGGCACAGTTCGCATACGAGCAGTACTTC	CASSQEPAQFAYEQYF
TRBV29-1	TRBJ2-3	.	.	TGCAGCGTTCACACTAGCACAGATACGCAGTATTTT	CSVHTSTDTQYF
TRBV7-2	TRBJ2-1	.	TRBD1	TGTGCCAGCAGCTCCCAGACAGGGAACAATGAGCAGTTCTTC	CASSSQTGNNEQFF
TRBV9	TRBJ2-3	many	.	TGTGCCAGCAGCACCAGGACGGACCAGGATACGCAGTATTTT	CASSTRTDQDTQYF
TRBV29-1	TRBJ2-7	few	.	TGCAGCGCAAAAACAGGGAGGACCCTCTACGAGCAGTACTTC	CSAKTGRTLYEQYF
TRBV27	TRBJ2-1	few	.	TGTGCCAGCAGTTTCTCGGGCCCAAATGGCGAGCAGTTCTTC	CASSFSGPNGEQFF
TRBV20-1	TRBJ1-1	few	TRBD1	TGCAGTGCTAGAGATCCGGGACAGGGGAACACTGAAGCTTTCTTT	CSARDPGQGNTEAFF
TRBV7-2	TRBJ2-3	.	TRBD2	TGTGCCAGCGGCTTAGTTGCTCTAGCGGGGGGGCCGAATACGCAGTATTTT	CASGLVALAGGPNTQYF
TRBV29-1	TRBJ1-2	.	.	TGCAGCGTTGAGTCTGAATACTATGGCTACACCTTC	CSVESEYYGYTF
TRBV15	TRBJ1-3	.	.	TGTGCCACCAGCAGAGATCAGGGCCCTGGAAACACCATATATTTT	CATSRDQGPGNTIYF
TRBV28	TRBJ1-1	.	TRBD1	TGTGCCAGCAGTTGGGGACAGACCCCCATGAACACTGAAGCTTTCTTT	CASSWGQTPMNTEAFF
TRBV7-9	TRBJ1-6	.	TRBD1	TGTGCCAGCAGCTCCCCCCGGACAGGTTTAGATTCACCCCTCCACTTT	CASSSPRTGLDSPLHF
TRBV5-5	TRBJ1-1	many	.	TGTGCCAGCAGCTTCCTCCAGGGCCAGAACACTGAAGCTTTCTTT	CASSFLQGQNTEAFF
TRBV7-3	TRBJ1-2	.	TRBD1	TGTGCCAGCAGCACGGGACAGGCGCAAAGCGCCACCTTC	CASSTGQAQSATF
TRBV29-1	TRBJ2-6	few	.	TGCAGCGTTGGGTCCGCTGGAGGGGCCAACGTCCTGACTTTC	CSVGSAGGANVLTF
TRBV7-2	TRBJ2-7	few	.	TGTGCCAGCAGCTTAGTGACTGCGAGCTCCTACGAGCAGTACTTC	CASSLVTASSYEQYF
TRBV7-9	TRBJ2-1	.	.	TGTGCCAGCAGCTTAGGTTTTCGCGGGCAGTTCTTC	CASSLGFRGQFF
TRBV29-1	TRBJ1-2	few	.	TGCAGCGTTGTTTTTCGGGACTACTATGGCTACACCTTC	CSVVFRDYYGYTF
TRBV20-1	TRBJ2-5	few	.	TGCAGTGCTTCGACAGGAGGGGTGACCCAGTACTTC	CSASTGGVTQYF
TRBV20-1	TRBJ2-7	.	TRBD2	TGCAGTGCTAGGTCCAGCGGGAGGGAAACAGCGTACAATGAGCAGTACTTC	CSARSSGRETAYNEQYF
TRBV29-1	TRBJ1-2	.	.	TGCAGCGGGAGGACGGGAGCTAACTATGGCTACACCTTC	CSGRTGANYGYTF
TRBV3-1	TRBJ2-5	many	TRBD2	TGTGCCAGCAGCCAACCTCTAGCGGGGAACTCCTACGGCCGTGGGACCCAGTACTTC	CASSQPLAGNSYGRGTQYF
TRBV6-5	TRBJ1-1	.	.	TGTGCCAGCAGTTACTCATTGGACACTGAAGCTTTCTTT	CASSYSLDTEAFF